This T cell receptor (beta chain) was recorded in a study of blood T cell repertoires in COVID-19 (dated by TCRdb to the early 2020s). About the investigation overall: The collaborator samples originated in the United States, Italy and Spain and spanned the acute and convalescent phases of COVID-19. The material from the prospective study consisted of cDNA or gDNA derived from T cells, B-cell-depleted T cells, or PBMCs. The repertoires were released in a freely available public database intended as a resource for research on the immune response to SARS-CoV-2. Where HLA class I and class II types were available, the types were taken from metadata supplied by the sample provider, not from assay-based typing. A de-identified subject ID, COVID-19 status, age in years and sex were almost always included in the sample metadata. Samples were obtained from the ongoing ImmuneRACE study (first 160 participants) and from roughly 1,300 subjects provided by 6 global collaborators. The dataset comprised deeply sampled blood TCRbeta repertoires from subjects exposed to, actively infected with, or recovered from COVID-19. The study at large found these results: How much clinical and demographic metadata was included differed by source and by participant, and the metadata was provided uncurated.

Reading from cysteine to phenylalanine, the CDR3 counts 15 amino acids. Of the read, only the CDR3 DNA is kept; its 45 bases are in frame from base 1. The V end loses 4 bases and the J end loses 3 bases, and a stretch of 14 bases separates them. The CDR1 and CDR2 encoded by the germline V gene are SGHRS and YFSETQ. One collaborating source in Seattle enrolled patients during active infection and followed them longitudinally through the course of disease. Whole blood was collected in K2EDTA tubes by collaborating institutions according to the institutions' own protocols. For TCRbeta analysis, collaborators shipped samples in one of three forms: frozen whole blood, isolated PBMCs, or DNA extracted from either of those sample types. Comment on this clone: Its cognate antigen has yet to be identified. No much larger clone is present one base from it, and per-base qualities are unavailable.

TCRbeta CDR3 regions were amplified from genomic DNA using the immunoSEQ Assay, a bias-controlled multiplex PCR. Per the authors' processing: The number of nucleated cells in each sample was estimated by amplification of reference gene primers within the assay. To quantify the absolute abundance of each unique TCRbeta CDR3 rearrangement, sequence reads were collapsed and filtered. For each sample, productive Simpson clonality was calculated by taking the square root of Simpson's diversity index across productive rearrangements. The source is immuneACCESS, and TCRdb retained only in-frame sequences with V and J called. Part of the clones is not carried over; for the studies checked, unresolved V genes explain less than half of this, and the remainder is unexplained. That table supplies the V and J calls and clone size; D and trimming were determined from the DNA. The sample contains around 300,000 clones, around 89% of them found a single time. The ten most abundant clones make up under 2% of the sample.

The TCR was taken from a woman between 25 and 40 years old with COVID-19, enrolled during active disease. Recombination linked TRBV5-1 to TRBJ2-1; tentative D gene TRBD2, with 5 bases matching. Sequencing was done on a sample of peripheral blood. The nucleotide sequence is given as TGCGCCAGCAGCCAGGCGCGGGCCCTCTACAATGAGCAGTTCTTC. It specifies CASSQARALYNEQFF.